The rows below give T cell receptor beta chains drawn from one sample of a study of regulatory T cells in long-lasting Graves disease. One entry per CDR3 protein results from TCRdb running MiXCR on the multiplex PCR reads. Of hundreds of thousands of distinct CDR3 sequences detected, 16% appear once; the ten largest clones hold roughly 18%. These data are also associated with another study on T cells in Graves' hyperthyroidism and ophthalmopathy.

The sequencing here drew on peripheral blood mononuclear cells (PBMCs), taken at new diagnosis, from a patient treated with antithyroid drugs. The receptors come from a woman between 25 and 40 years old with Graves disease. Each CDR3 is given with its conserved first and last residue. D genes are given only for firm matches. Where a row states a size, it is once, few, many or the class of an expanded clone; other rows omit it.

TRBJ1-1	many	NA	TRBV30	TGTGCCTGGAGTTCCTCCCGCCCTGAAGCTTTCTTT	CAWSSSRPEAFF
TRBJ1-2	few	NA	TRBV28	TGTGCCAGCAGCCTCGGGACCATGAGAGGCTACACCTTC	CASSLGTMRGYTF
TRBJ2-4	few	TRBD1	TRBV6-2/TRBV6-3	TGTGCCAGCAGTAACAGGGGCCTTCCCTTTCAGTACTTC	CASSNRGLPFQYF
TRBJ2-7	many	NA	TRBV7-8	TGTGCCAGCAGCGTTGAAGAGGGAATGTCCTACGAGCAGTACTTC	CASSVEEGMSYEQYF
TRBJ2-7	NA	TRBD2	TRBV20-1	TGCAGTGCCCAGGGGGCCGGGACTAGCGACTACGAGCAGTACTTC	CSAQGAGTSDYEQYF
TRBJ1-2	NA	NA	TRBV29-1	TGCAGCGCCCGGGTTGGACAGTTAAACTATGGCTACACCTTC	CSARVGQLNYGYTF
TRBJ2-1	NA	TRBD2	TRBV24-1	TGTGCCACCAGTGATCCGTCGGGACTAGCGGGAGAGGGGCCCTACAATGAGCAGTTCTTC	CATSDPSGLAGEGPYNEQFF
TRBJ1-1	many	TRBD1	TRBV2	TGTGCCACCTCCTCGGGACAGGAGACTCGAGAAGCTTTCTTT	CATSSGQETREAFF
TRBJ1-2	few	NA	TRBV10-3	TGTGCCATCAAAGGGAACGACTATGGCTACACCTTC	CAIKGNDYGYTF
TRBJ1-4	many	NA	TRBV10-3	TGTGCCATCAGTGAAGGGGACGGTCTCGAGGAACTGTTTTTT	CAISEGDGLEELFF
TRBJ2-5	many	TRBD2	TRBV7-3	TGTGCCAGCAGCTTTAGCGGGACGGGGGCAGAGACCCAGTACTTC	CASSFSGTGAETQYF
TRBJ1-4	NA	TRBD1	TRBV12-3/TRBV12-4	TGTGCCAGCAGCCCCGACAGGGGTAGTGGAAAACTGTTTTTT	CASSPDRGSGKLFF
TRBJ1-5	few	NA	TRBV30	TGTGCCTGGAGTGGTGGCTCCTCGAGCAATCAGCCCCAGCATTTT	CAWSGGSSSNQPQHF
TRBJ2-7	many	NA	TRBV6-1	TGTGCCAGCACCCATCCCGGAACCCACGAGCAGTACTTC	CASTHPGTHEQYF
TRBJ2-1	few	TRBD2	TRBV19	TGTGCCAGTCGAGCGGGAGGGGACTACAATGAGCAGTTCTTC	CASRAGGDYNEQFF
TRBJ2-7	few	TRBD1	TRBV20-1	TGCAGTGCCCCGGGACAGGATCGTTACGAGCAGTACTTC	CSAPGQDRYEQYF
TRBJ2-1	many	NA	TRBV28	TGTGCCAGCAGCTCCCCTAGCGCGGCTACCTACAATGAGCAGTTCTTC	CASSSPSAATYNEQFF
TRBJ2-5	many	TRBD2	TRBV11-2	TGTGCCAGCAGCCCTTTGCGGGGAGGGGAGACCCAGTACTTC	CASSPLRGGETQYF
TRBJ2-7	NA	NA	TRBV6-1	TGTGCCAGCAGGCGGCCCTTCGGGGACCACGAGCAGTACTTC	CASRRPFGDHEQYF
TRBJ2-7	NA	NA	TRBV29-1	TGCAGCGTCAAGCAGGGGAGGGGCGAGCAGTACTTC	CSVKQGRGEQYF
TRBJ2-1	few	NA	TRBV10-3	TGTGCCATTAAGGACCGAGAGCAGTTCTTC	CAIKDREQFF
TRBJ1-5	NA	NA	TRBV12-3/TRBV12-4	TGTGCCAGCAGCTTATCGTCCCATGTCCAGAGGAATCAGCCCCAGCATTTT	CASSLSSHVQRNQPQHF
TRBJ1-2	NA	NA	TRBV4-1	TGCGCCAGCAGCCAAGTCCCGTCCTATGGCTACACCTTC	CASSQVPSYGYTF
TRBJ1-3	NA	NA	TRBV28	TGTGCCAGCAGTTTAGTAAGGAGGCCTGGAAACACCATATATTTT	CASSLVRRPGNTIYF
TRBJ2-7	NA	TRBD1	TRBV5-1	TGCGCCAGCAGCGCAAGACAGGGTACGGGCGAGCAGTACTTC	CASSARQGTGEQYF
TRBJ1-1	many	TRBD1	TRBV24-1	TGTGCCACCAGTTCGACTCGACAGGGACGGGACACTGAAGCTTTCTTT	CATSSTRQGRDTEAFF
TRBJ1-6	NA	NA	TRBV6-2/TRBV6-3	TGTGCCAGCAGGTTCCGGGGGGGGCAAGAGTCACCCCTCCACTTT	CASRFRGGQESPLHF
TRBJ2-7	many	NA	TRBV5-1	TGCGCCAGCAGCTCGGGGGCCACAGCGCACGAGCAGTACTTC	CASSSGATAHEQYF
TRBJ1-2	few	TRBD1	TRBV29-1	TGCAGCGTTGATGAGGGGGCAGAAATTTATGGCTACACCTTC	CSVDEGAEIYGYTF
TRBJ2-1	many	TRBD1	TRBV6-1	TGTGCCAGCAGGCGGGACAGGGGGCATTCCAATGAGCAGTTCTTC	CASRRDRGHSNEQFF
TRBJ1-1	few	NA	TRBV5-4	TGTGCCAGCAGCGACCGACTAGCTAACACTGAAGCTTTCTTT	CASSDRLANTEAFF
TRBJ2-6	many	NA	TRBV28	TGTGCCAGCAGTTTCTTCGTCTCTGGGGCCAACGTCCTGACTTTC	CASSFFVSGANVLTF
TRBJ2-7	many	NA	TRBV20-1	TGCAGTGAAGATGGAGGGTATGACGAGCAGTACTTC	CSEDGGYDEQYF
TRBJ2-5	many	TRBD2	TRBV7-9	TGTGCCAGCAGCAGACTAGCGGGAGAGGAAAAGACCCAGTACTTC	CASSRLAGEEKTQYF
TRBJ2-7	many	NA	TRBV11-1	TGTGCCAGCAGCTTTGGAAGAGCCTACGAGCAGTACTTC	CASSFGRAYEQYF
TRBJ2-3	NA	TRBD2	TRBV9	TGTGCCAGCAGCGTGACTAGCGGGAGCTGGTCAGATACGCAGTATTTT	CASSVTSGSWSDTQYF
TRBJ2-3	many	TRBD1	TRBV5-1	TGCGCCAGCAGCCGCGGGACAGGGGGCGGCACAGATACGCAGTATTTT	CASSRGTGGGTDTQYF
TRBJ2-1	NA	NA	TRBV5-1	TGCGCCAGCAGCTTGGGGGGAGCGGGTCGCAATGAGCAGTTCTTC	CASSLGGAGRNEQFF
TRBJ1-3	many	NA	TRBV28	TGTGCCAGCAGCTTAGGCAGCTCTGGAAACACCATATATTTT	CASSLGSSGNTIYF
TRBJ2-5	many	NA	TRBV7-9	TGTGCCAGCCGCCCCCAAGAGGTCGAGACCCAGTACTTC	CASRPQEVETQYF
TRBJ2-1	few	TRBD1	TRBV6-1	TGTGCCGTGGGACAGTACTACAATGAGCAGTTCTTC	CAVGQYYNEQFF
TRBJ2-7	NA	TRBD1	TRBV5-6	TGTGCCAGCAACCAGGGGGTAGCCTACGAGCAGTACTTC	CASNQGVAYEQYF
TRBJ1-3	few	NA	TRBV7-9	TGTGCCAGCAGCTTAGGAGGGGCCCCTTCTGGAAACACCATATATTTT	CASSLGGAPSGNTIYF
TRBJ1-1	NA	TRBD1	TRBV10-2	TGCGCCAGCAATCCAGGGGGAGAGCGAACTGAAGCTTTCTTT	CASNPGGERTEAFF
TRBJ1-6	NA	NA	TRBV6-1	TGTGCCAGCACCACGGCGGAAGGGACCTATAATTCACCCCTCCACTTT	CASTTAEGTYNSPLHF
TRBJ1-6	many	NA	TRBV6-2/TRBV6-3	TGTGCCAGCAGTTACTCGAATAATTCACCCCTCCACTTT	CASSYSNNSPLHF
TRBJ2-4	once	NA	TRBV7-8	TGTGCCAGCAGCCCACCCTGGGGGCGAGCCAAAAACATTCAGTACTTC	CASSPPWGRAKNIQYF
TRBJ1-4	many	NA	TRBV20-1	TGCAGTGCTAGTCAAACAGGGTGGAATGAAAAACTGTTTTTT	CSASQTGWNEKLFF